This T cell receptor beta chain was identified during a study of T cells in Graves' hyperthyroidism and ophthalmopathy. Findings and caveats of the study: Ophthalmopathy cases were set apart from stable hyperthyroidism by a 13 V-J model.

In its sample, this clonotype was seen many times. Its antigen is not known. The investigators amplified TCR beta CDR3 regions from RNA transcripts. HTBI primers were used for first-round RT-PCR of the TCR CDR3. TCRdb passed the multiplex PCR reads through MiXCR, listing each CDR3 protein once. The data show more than 650,000 distinct CDR3 sequences, around 15% seen once. The germline V gene has CDR1 SGHNT and CDR2 YYREEE (reference sequence). CDR3 length equals 17 residues. The V gene lost 2 bases and the J gene lost 0 bases, with 16 bases spanning the gap. The gene calls are TRBV5-4 and TRBJ2-3; D is undetermined. Input material: blood. The clonotype originates from a woman younger than 30 with Graves' hyperthyroidism. CDR3 DNA: TGTGCCAGCAGCTTACCCCCGGCGCGGCATAGCACAGATACGCAGTATTTT. As protein: CASSLPPARHSTDTQYF.